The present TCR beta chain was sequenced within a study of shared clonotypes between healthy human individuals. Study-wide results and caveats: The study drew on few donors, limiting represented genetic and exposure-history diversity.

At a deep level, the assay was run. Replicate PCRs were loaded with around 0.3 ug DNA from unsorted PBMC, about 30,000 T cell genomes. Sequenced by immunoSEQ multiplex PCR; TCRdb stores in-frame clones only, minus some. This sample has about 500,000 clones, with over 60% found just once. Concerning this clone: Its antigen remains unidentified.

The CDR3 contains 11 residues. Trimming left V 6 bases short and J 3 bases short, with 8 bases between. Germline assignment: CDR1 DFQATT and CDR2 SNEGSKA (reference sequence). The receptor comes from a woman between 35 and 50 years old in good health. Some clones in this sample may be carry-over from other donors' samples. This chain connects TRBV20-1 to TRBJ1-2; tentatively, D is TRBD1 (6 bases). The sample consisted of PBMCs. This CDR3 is CSARTDYGYTF. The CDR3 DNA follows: TGCAGTGCCCGGACAGACTATGGCTACACCTTC.